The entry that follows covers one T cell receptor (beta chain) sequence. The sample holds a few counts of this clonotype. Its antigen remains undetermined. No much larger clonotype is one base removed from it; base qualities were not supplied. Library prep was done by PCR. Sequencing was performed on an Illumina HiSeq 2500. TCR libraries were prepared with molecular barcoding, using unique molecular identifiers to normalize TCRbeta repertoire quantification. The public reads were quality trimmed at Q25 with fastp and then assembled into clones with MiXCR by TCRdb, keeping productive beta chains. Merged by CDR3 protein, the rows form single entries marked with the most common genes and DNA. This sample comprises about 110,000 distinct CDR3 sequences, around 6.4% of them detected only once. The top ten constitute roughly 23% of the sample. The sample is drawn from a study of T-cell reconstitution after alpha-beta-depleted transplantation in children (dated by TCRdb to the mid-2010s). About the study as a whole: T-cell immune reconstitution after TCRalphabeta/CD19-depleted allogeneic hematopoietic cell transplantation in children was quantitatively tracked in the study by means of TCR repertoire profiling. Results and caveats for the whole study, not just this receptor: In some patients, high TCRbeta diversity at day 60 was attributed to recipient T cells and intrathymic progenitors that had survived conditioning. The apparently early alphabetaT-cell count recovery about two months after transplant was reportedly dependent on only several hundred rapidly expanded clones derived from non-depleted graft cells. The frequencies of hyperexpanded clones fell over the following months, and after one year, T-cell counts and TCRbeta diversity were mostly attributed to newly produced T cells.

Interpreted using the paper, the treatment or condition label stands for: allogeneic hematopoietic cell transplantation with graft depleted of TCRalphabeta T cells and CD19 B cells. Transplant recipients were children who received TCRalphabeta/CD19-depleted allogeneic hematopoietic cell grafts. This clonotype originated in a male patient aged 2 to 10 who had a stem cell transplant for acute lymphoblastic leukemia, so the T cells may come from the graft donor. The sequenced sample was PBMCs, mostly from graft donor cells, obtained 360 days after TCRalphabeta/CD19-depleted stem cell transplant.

The CDR3 protein is CASGKGATEAFF. The bases read TGTGCCAGCGGCAAGGGGGCAACTGAAGCTTTCTTT. Here the chain combines TRBV9 and TRBJ1-1, with 7 bases in between that match TRBD1. CDR1 SGDLS and CDR2 YYNGEE were looked up in the germline V gene. Its CDR3 holds 12 amino acids, cysteine through phenylalanine. Kept here is only the CDR3 DNA, which spans 36 bases and is read in frame from base 1. V is pruned by 7 bases and J by 5 bases, leaving 5 bases of the junction without a gene match.